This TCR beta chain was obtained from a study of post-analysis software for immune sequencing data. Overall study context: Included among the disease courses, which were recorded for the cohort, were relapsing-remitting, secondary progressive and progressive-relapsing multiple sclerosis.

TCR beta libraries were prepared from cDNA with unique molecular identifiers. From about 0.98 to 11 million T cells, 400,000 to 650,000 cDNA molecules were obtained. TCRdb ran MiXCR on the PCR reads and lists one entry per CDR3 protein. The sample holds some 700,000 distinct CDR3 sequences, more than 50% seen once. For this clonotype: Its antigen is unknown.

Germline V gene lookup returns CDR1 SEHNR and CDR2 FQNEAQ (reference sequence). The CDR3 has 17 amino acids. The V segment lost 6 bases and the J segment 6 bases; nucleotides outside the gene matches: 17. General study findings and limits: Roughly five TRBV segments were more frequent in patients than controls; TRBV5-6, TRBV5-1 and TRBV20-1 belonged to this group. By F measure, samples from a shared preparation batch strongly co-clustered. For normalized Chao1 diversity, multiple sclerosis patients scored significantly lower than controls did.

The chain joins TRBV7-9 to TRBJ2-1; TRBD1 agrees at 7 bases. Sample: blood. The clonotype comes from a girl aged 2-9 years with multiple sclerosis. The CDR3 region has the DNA TGTGCCAGCAGTCCCAATTCGGGACAGATAGGTACCAATGAGCAGTTCTTC. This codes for CASSPNSGQIGTNEQFF.